This is a list of T cell receptor beta chains from one sample in a study of glioma-infiltrating T cells after dendritic cell vaccination. Method: immunoSEQ multiplex PCR; TCRdb's copy keeps in-frame clones and lacks some. The table lists about 99,000 clones, 65% to 85% of them singletons, with roughly 5.9% in the top ten. Sequenced material: blood, taken after dendritic cell vaccination. Receptors were obtained from a human donor with glioblastoma. Each CDR3 is given with its conserved first and last residue. D genes are given only for firm matches. The size of a clone is reported for some rows only, either as once, few or many, or as a class for expanded clones.

TRBJ2-2,17,-,-,TRBV4-2,TGTGCCAGCAGCCAAGATTCGCTAGCAGCGAACACCGGGGAGCTGTTTTTT,CASSQDSLAANTGELFF
TRBJ1-6,16,-,-,TRBV19,TGTGCCAGTAGTATTGCGGGGGGATTTACCAATTCACCCCTCCACTTT,CASSIAGGFTNSPLHF
TRBJ2-5,15,once,TRBD2,TRBV11-2,TGTGCCAGCACGGGGGGGATCTTCATCAGGGAGACCCAGTACTTC,CASTGGIFIRETQYF
TRBJ2-1,15,-,TRBD1,TRBV11-3,TGTGCCAGCAGCTCGACCGGACAGGGTCTCAGTGAGCAGTTCTTC,CASSSTGQGLSEQFF
TRBJ2-7,15,few,-,TRBV30,TGTGCCTGGAGTGTACGCGGTCTTCGAACGTACGAGCAGTACTTC,CAWSVRGLRTYEQYF
TRBJ2-1,15,-,TRBD1,TRBV5-1,TGCGCCAGCAGCTGGACAGGGGGCTCCTACAATGAGCAGTTCTTC,CASSWTGGSYNEQFF
TRBJ1-5,12,-,TRBD1,TRBV6-1,TGTGCCAGAGTACAGGGGAATCAGCCCCAGCATTTT,CARVQGNQPQHF
TRBJ2-6,15,-,-,TRBV14,TGTGCCAGCAGCCACAGGGGACGTGGGGCCAACGTCCTGACTTTC,CASSHRGRGANVLTF
TRBJ1-2,15,-,TRBD1,TRBV11-2,TGTGCCAGCAGCCAGGTTCAACAGGGGAAATATGGCTACACCTTC,CASSQVQQGKYGYTF
TRBJ2-1,13,-,-,TRBV10-1,TGCGCCAGCAGTGAGTCGGGAGTTGATGAGCAGTTCTTC,CASSESGVDEQFF
TRBJ2-1,15,-,-,TRBV2,TGTGCCAGCTTGCCGGGACTTCCCCCTTACAATGAGCAGTTCTTC,CASLPGLPPYNEQFF
TRBJ1-2,13,-,TRBD1,TRBV15,TGTGCCACCAGCAGAGAGGGGACAGTTGGCTACACCTTC,CATSREGTVGYTF
TRBJ2-3,15,-,-,TRBV27,TGTGCCAGCAGTTTGTTGAACTACGCCACAGATACGCAGTATTTT,CASSLLNYATDTQYF
TRBJ2-1,13,-,TRBD2,TRBV28,TGTGCCAGCATAGCGGGGGGGCATAATGAGCAGTTCTTC,CASIAGGHNEQFF
TRBJ1-1,14,-,-,TRBV6-5,TGTGCCAGCAGGCGACAGACTTGGAACACTGAAGCTTTCTTT,CASRRQTWNTEAFF
TRBJ1-1,16,-,TRBD1,TRBV5-4,TGTGCCAGCAGCTTGGTTGGAGTTAGACAGGGTTCAGAAGCTTTCTTT,CASSLVGVRQGSEAFF
TRBJ1-1,15,-,-,TRBV19,TGTGCCAGTAGTACCTCAGGGGCGGCTTTTGCTGAAGCTTTCTTT,CASSTSGAAFAEAFF
TRBJ1-1,17,-,TRBD1,TRBV23-1,TGCGCCAGCAGTCAATTCGAGTGCAGGGGGCAAAACACTGAAGCTTTCTTT,CASSQFECRGQNTEAFF
TRBJ2-7,15,-,-,TRBV7-2,TGTGCCAGCAGCTTAGGGCAGGAGGACTCCTACGAGCAGTACTTC,CASSLGQEDSYEQYF
TRBJ2-1,15,once,TRBD2,TRBV5-4,TGTGCCAGCAGCGGCCGGGAGCGGGGATACAATGAGCAGTTCTTC,CASSGRERGYNEQFF
TRBJ1-4,15,-,-,TRBV5-4,TGTGCCATCAGCCAGGGAGGAGCAACTAATGAAAAACTGTTTTTT,CAISQGGATNEKLFF
TRBJ2-1,15,-,TRBD2,TRBV28,TGTGCCAGCGGGGAGGGGCTAGCGGTCTACAATGAGCAGTTCTTC,CASGEGLAVYNEQFF
TRBJ1-5,14,-,TRBD1,TRBV5-1,TGCGCCAGCAGCCTTGGACAGGGGGGTCAGCCCCAGCATTTT,CASSLGQGGQPQHF
TRBJ2-2,11,-,-,TRBV29-1,TGCAGCGTTGATCGGGGCGGGGAGCTGTTTTTT,CSVDRGGELFF
TRBJ2-7,18,once,TRBD1,TRBV13,TGTGCCAGCAGCTTAGTAGACGTGGGCCGGGACAGGGGTCCAGAGCAGTACTTC,CASSLVDVGRDRGPEQYF
TRBJ2-7,12,-,TRBD2,TRBV19,TGTGCCAGTAGCCGGGGGGCCTACGAGCAGTACTTC,CASSRGAYEQYF
TRBJ2-1,15,-,-,TRBV11-3,TGTGCCAGCAGCTTAGAGGGGGGAGCCTACAATGAGCAGTTCTTC,CASSLEGGAYNEQFF
TRBJ2-5,16,-,TRBD2,TRBV4-2,TGTGCCAGCAGCCATTCAAGCGGGAGGGTTCAAGAGACCCAGTACTTC,CASSHSSGRVQETQYF
TRBJ2-2,15,once,-,TRBV29-1,TGCAGCGTTGAAGATTCGCGGGGACACACCGGGGAGCTGTTTTTT,CSVEDSRGHTGELFF
TRBJ2-7,15,-,TRBD2,TRBV7-2,TGTGCCAGCAGCTTAGGTCTAGCGGGAGGACACGAGCAGTACTTC,CASSLGLAGGHEQYF
TRBJ2-1,17,-,TRBD2,TRBV5-6,TGTGCCAGCAGCCGACTCATGGGGAGCGGGGGATACAATGAGCAGTTCTTC,CASSRLMGSGGYNEQFF
TRBJ2-1,11,-,-,TRBV30,TGTGCCTGGAGTGTACTTTCGTCTCAGTTCTTC,CAWSVLSSQFF
TRBJ1-1,13,-,-,TRBV7-3,TGTGCCAGCAGGGTCGACAGGCACCATGAAGCTTTCTTT,CASRVDRHHEAFF
TRBJ1-1,12,-,-,TRBV27,TGTGCCAGCCGGACGACAGCCAAAGAAGCTTTCTTT,CASRTTAKEAFF
TRBJ1-2,15,-,TRBD1,TRBV14,TGTGCCAGCAGCCATATACAGGGGAAAGAAGGAGGCTACACCTTC,CASSHIQGKEGGYTF
TRBJ2-1,19,-,TRBD2,TRBV4-1,TGCGCCAGCAGCGAACTTTTGTTGTCACGGGGGAGGGGAGGAAATGAGCAGTTCTTC,CASSELLLSRGRGGNEQFF
TRBJ2-5,15,-,TRBD1,TRBV15,TGTGCCACCAGCAGAGGTGGGACAGGGCAAGAGACCCAGTACTTC,CATSRGGTGQETQYF
TRBJ1-4,16,-,-,TRBV6-1,TGTGCCAGCAGTGAGGTTCTCGGGGGGGAAAAGGAAAAACTGTTTTTT,CASSEVLGGEKEKLFF
TRBJ2-1,14,-,-,TRBV7-9,TGTGCCAGCAGCTTCGCATTCAGTGCCAATGAGCAGTTCTTC,CASSFAFSANEQFF
TRBJ1-1,14,-,-,TRBV5-1,TGCGCCAGCAGCCAAGGGAGTCCGAACACTGAAGCTTTCTTT,CASSQGSPNTEAFF
TRBJ2-2,14,-,TRBD1,TRBV6-5,TGTGCCACCTCCGTGAGGCAGGGGGCCGGGGAGCTGTTTTTT,CATSVRQGAGELFF
TRBJ1-5,12,-,-,TRBV27,TGTGCCAGCAGTTCGGTAAATCAGCCCCAGCATTTT,CASSSVNQPQHF
TRBJ2-1,16,-,TRBD1,TRBV25-1,TGTGCCAGCAGTGACGCAACGGGACAGGGCTACAATGAGCAGTTCTTC,CASSDATGQGYNEQFF
TRBJ2-1,12,-,-,TRBV5-1,TGCGCCAGCAGCCCTCTGAGGAATGAGCAGTTCTTC,CASSPLRNEQFF
TRBJ2-2,15,-,TRBD2,TRBV10-3,TGTGCCATCAGTGAATCTGCGGGAGAGACCGGGGAGCTGTTTTTT,CAISESAGETGELFF
TRBJ2-7,13,few,-,TRBV6-5,TGTGCCAGCAGTTACGCGGCCCTTTACGAGCAGTACTTC,CASSYAALYEQYF
TRBJ2-3,15,-,-,TRBV13,TGTGCCAGCAGCTTAAAAAGACAGGCCGCAGATACGCAGTATTTT,CASSLKRQAADTQYF
TRBJ1-5,15,-,TRBD1,TRBV28,TGTGCCAGCAGTTTCCACCGGACAGGGCATCAGCCCCAGCATTTT,CASSFHRTGHQPQHF
TRBJ2-3,16,-,TRBD2,TRBV7-3,TGTGCCAGCAGCCCCAAAACGGGAGGTGGGACAGATACGCAGTATTTT,CASSPKTGGGTDTQYF
TRBJ2-7,12,-,-,TRBV10-3,TGTGCCATCAGTGCCAGGGCCTACGAGCAGTACTTC,CAISARAYEQYF
TRBJ2-3,15,-,-,TRBV5-1,TGCGCCAGCAGCTTTACCGCGCCTCGCACAGATACGCAGTATTTT,CASSFTAPRTDTQYF
TRBJ2-3,19,-,TRBD2,TRBV5-6,TGTGCCAGCAGCGCGACGGGACTAGCGGGGGGCTTCCCTCCAGATACGCAGTATTTT,CASSATGLAGGFPPDTQYF
TRBJ2-7,14,-,TRBD2,TRBV18,TGTGCCAGCTCACCCGGGACTAGCGTTTACGAGCAGTACTTC,CASSPGTSVYEQYF